The 28 T cell receptor beta chains below come from one sample, sequenced in a study of T-cell memory formation after mild COVID-19. TCRdb analysed the 5' RACE reads with MiXCR anew, one entry per CDR3 protein. Of approximately 300,000 distinct CDR3 sequences listed, less than 9.5% were seen once; the top ten hold about 20%. The sequenced sample consisted of PBMCs or a T cell subset sorted from them (not recorded which). The receptors derive from a man aged 18 to 30 who had mild COVID-19 (a few samples of this study predate the infection). Cell type and time point are not known.

This clonotype was observed a single time. The chain combines TRBV7-6 with TRBJ2-6; TRBD1 might be the D (6 bases). V lost 3 bases and J 2 bases, leaving 17 bases between the germline ends. The germline CDR1 and CDR2 sequences are SGHVS and FNYEAQ. The CDR3 runs 18 residues. CDR3 DNA sequence: TGTGCCAGCAGCTTGGACAGTCTAGGGCCGGCTGGGGCCAACGTCCTGACTTTC. As protein: CASSLDSLGPAGANVLTF.

The CDR3 DNA sequence: TGTGCCAGCAGCTGGCGGCGTCATCAGCCCCAGCATTTT. Its protein product is CASSWRRHQPQHF. V usage is TRBV7-2 and J usage is TRBJ1-5; D uncertain. The CDR3 length is 13 residues. Trimming stripped 4 bases from V and 5 bases from J, with 9 bases between. Per germline, CDR1 SGHTA and CDR2 FQGNSA.

This clonotype has ten or more counts. The rearrangement links TRBV11-2 to TRBJ2-5; possible D gene TRBD2, 6 bases. Trimming stripped 6 bases from V and 3 bases from J, with 11 bases between. The CDR3 loop spans 13 amino acids. Looked up from germline, CDR1 is SGHAT and CDR2 is FQNNGV. DNA of the CDR3: TGTGCCAGCAGACGGGGGACGGAAGAGACCCAGTACTTC. Protein sequence: CASRRGTEETQYF.

The chain combines TRBV5-1 with TRBJ2-1, with TRBD1 identical over 8 bases. The length of the CDR3 is 15 residues. J was trimmed by 8 bases and V by 2 bases; bases with no gene match: 9. The V gene's germline CDR1 is SGHRS and CDR2 YFSETQ. DNA of the CDR3: TGCGCCAGCAGCTTACTTGCGGGACAGGCCTATGAGCAGTTCTTC. Translated: CASSLLAGQAYEQFF. Full variable domain (remainder filled in from reference TRBV5-1 and TRBJ2-1): KAGVTQTPRYLIKTRGQQVTLSCSPISGHRSVSWYQQTPGQGLQFLFEYFSETQRNKGNFPGRFSGRQFSNSRSEMNVSTLELGDSALYLCASSLLAGQAYEQFFGPGTRLTVL.

This clonotype was seen a few times. V and J are TRBV5-1 and TRBJ2-1; 7 positions agree with TRBD2. CDR3 length: 15 amino acids. Trimming cost V 4 bases and J 4 bases; bases outside gene matches: 8. Germline CDR1 and CDR2: SGHRS and YFSETQ. CDR3 nucleotide sequence: TGCGCCAGCAGCCAGGAAGCGGGGCGATACAATGAGCAGTTCTTC. Translation gives CASSQEAGRYNEQFF.

This clonotype came up a few times. The chain links TRBV4-2 to TRBJ2-3; D is uncertain. V lost 1 base, J lost 5 bases, and 10 bases lay in between. This CDR3 comprises 14 residues. The germline gives CDR1 LGHNA, CDR2 YNFKEQ. CDR3: CASSQVLDGDTQYF. DNA for the CDR3: TGTGCCAGCAGCCAAGTGTTAGACGGAGATACGCAGTATTTT.

This clonotype was recorded many times. This chain connects TRBV7-2 to TRBJ2-5; possibly TRBD2 for D (6 bases). The CDR3 extends over 14 amino acids. The germline CDR1 and CDR2 sequences are SGHTA and FQGNSA. V was clipped by 2 bases and J by 4 bases, with 11 bases between them. This CDR3 reads CASSLRRLVETQYF. The DNA for the CDR3 is TGTGCCAGCAGCTTACGAAGACTAGTAGAGACCCAGTACTTC.

This clonotype was seen a handful of times. This chain joins TRBV5-1 and TRBJ2-4; D gene ambiguous. V was cut by 0 bases and J by 6 bases, with 4 bases left in between. Germline CDR1 is SGHRS and CDR2 is YFSETQ. The CDR3 sequence is 12 residues long. CDR3 DNA: TGCGCCAGCAGCTTGGAAGGAAACATTCAGTACTTC. Its translation is CASSLEGNIQYF.

This clonotype was seen at least ten times. The gene calls are TRBV29-1 and TRBJ2-3, with 9 bases lining up with TRBD2. This CDR3 region has 14 residues. Trimming removed 5 bases from V and 7 bases from J; junction bases left unmatched: 10. Germline V gene data show CDR1 as SQVTM and CDR2 as ANQGSEA. DNA of the CDR3: TGCAGCGTTACCAGCGGGGGGACAAGAAATACGCAGTATTTT. It translates to CSVTSGGTRNTQYF.

The chain links TRBV20-1 to TRBJ2-5, with D possibly matching TRBD2 (6 bases). Trimming cost V 3 bases and J 5 bases, with 16 bases left between them. The CDR3 contains 14 residues. Per germline, CDR1 DFQATT and CDR2 SNEGSKA (reference sequence). CDR3 protein: CSARGSAGRETQYF. CDR3 in DNA: TGCAGTGCTAGGGGGTCGGCGGGGCGTGAGACCCAGTACTTC.

This clonotype appeared many times. V gene TRBV19 combines with J gene TRBJ2-1, with D perhaps matching TRBD1 (5 bases). The CDR3 has 12 amino acids. The germline V gene has CDR1 LNHDA and CDR2 SQIVND (reference sequence). The V gene lost 2 bases and the J gene lost 6 bases, with 5 bases spanning the gap. The CDR3 region is CASSIQGNEQFF. The CDR3 nucleotides read TGTGCCAGTAGTATACAGGGCAATGAGCAGTTCTTC.

The V gene is TRBV7-3, the J gene TRBJ1-1, with a weak D call TRBD1 (6 bases). V was pared by 5 bases and J by 8 bases, with 12 bases between. This CDR3 region has 12 residues. The germline gives CDR1 SGHTA, CDR2 FQGTGA. CDR3: CASSERGREAFF. Written as DNA, the CDR3 is TGTGCCAGCAGCGAACGGGGGCGGGAAGCTTTCTTT.

This clonotype has a count of ten or more. The chain recombines TRBV3-1 with TRBJ1-1; 7 nucleotides line up with TRBD1. Germline trimming cut 0 bases from V and 7 bases from J; bases unmatched to any gene: 5. The CDR3 is 14 residues long. Germline CDR1 is LGHDT and CDR2 is YNNKEL (reference sequence). CDR3 region: CASSQDRGCCEAFF. CDR3 bases: TGTGCCAGCAGCCAAGACAGGGGGTGTTGTGAAGCTTTCTTT.

This clonotype appeared a few times. This chain joins TRBV7-2 and TRBJ2-2; 10 nucleotides agree with TRBD2. With V trimmed by 5 bases and J by 4 bases, 7 bases remained unmatched. This CDR3 spans 16 amino acids. CDR1 and CDR2 from the germline V gene are SGHTA and FQGNSA. CDR3 protein: CASSKLAGAGTGELFF. CDR3 DNA: TGTGCCAGCAGCAAGCTAGCGGGGGCCGGCACCGGGGAGCTGTTTTTT.

The rearrangement uses TRBV12-3 or TRBV12-4 and TRBJ1-2; no firm D call. Trimming removed 1 base at V and 7 bases at J, with 13 bases between. CDR3 length: 14 residues. The CDR3 sequence is CASSLGSGRGGYTF. As DNA, the CDR3 is TGTGCCAGCAGTTTAGGGTCAGGTCGCGGTGGCTACACCTTC.

CDR3 region: CASSSGTGGPGNTIYF. The CDR3 nucleotides read TGTGCCAGCAGTTCCGGGACAGGGGGTCCTGGAAACACCATATATTTT. The V and J genes are TRBV12-3 or TRBV12-4 and TRBJ1-3, with TRBD1 matching over 11 bases. The CDR3 sequence is 16 residues long. Trimming cost V 4 bases and J 2 bases; bases outside gene matches: 4.

This clonotype showed up just a few times. The chain is built from TRBV9 and TRBJ1-6; D gene uncertain. This CDR3 is 16 amino acids long. Germline CDR1 is SGDLS and CDR2 is YYNGEE. The V end was cut by 0 bases, the J end by 9 bases, with 16 bases between. Here the CDR3 reads CASSVEGRLLGSPLHF. As DNA, the CDR3 is TGTGCCAGCAGCGTAGAAGGCAGGCTCCTAGGTTCACCCCTCCACTTT.

The sample holds a few counts of this clonotype. The rearrangement links TRBV11-2 to TRBJ1-2, with no clear D. Germline V gene lookup returns CDR1 SGHAT and CDR2 FQNNGV. The CDR3 spans 14 residues. V was shortened by 1 base and J by 5 bases, with 11 bases between the two germline ends. This CDR3 is CASSLGEGFYGYTF. DNA for the CDR3: TGTGCCAGCAGCTTAGGTGAAGGGTTTTATGGCTACACCTTC.

This chain joins TRBV29-1 and TRBJ2-5; D unresolved. The CDR3 is 13 amino acids. The germline V gene encodes CDR1 SQVTM and CDR2 ANQGSEA. Trimming shortened V by 0 bases and J by 4 bases, and 9 bases separated the two germline ends. The CDR3 nucleotides are TGCAGCGTTGAAGAAGTTTGGGGAGAGACCCAGTACTTC. Encoded protein: CSVEEVWGETQYF.

The chain combines TRBV6-1 with TRBJ1-6; D perhaps matches TRBD1 (5 bases). The V end lost 4 bases, the J end lost 0 bases, and 13 bases lay between the germline ends. There are 17 residues in the CDR3. The V gene's germline CDR1 is MNHNS and CDR2 SASEGT. This chain's CDR3 is CASSGVDTGSYNSPLHF. In DNA, the CDR3 is TGTGCCAGCAGTGGAGTGGACACGGGCTCCTATAATTCACCCCTCCACTTT.

This CDR3 is CASSYSTPGELFF. CDR3 DNA: TGTGCCAGCAGTTACTCGACCCCAGGGGAGCTGTTTTTT. The V gene is TRBV6-5, the J gene TRBJ2-2; D unresolved. Germline V gene data show CDR1 as MNHEY and CDR2 as SVGAGI. Trimming cost V 0 bases and J 8 bases, with 7 bases left between them. The CDR3 length is 13 residues.

In its sample, this clonotype was seen many times. The chain couples TRBV7-2 to TRBJ1-2; D is unresolved. The length of the CDR3 is 14 residues. Trimming shortened V by 1 base and J by 3 bases, and 9 bases separated the two germline ends. Looked up from germline, CDR1 is SGHTA and CDR2 is FQGNSA. DNA of the CDR3: TGTGCCAGCAGCTTAGGCGGGAGAGACTATGGCTACACCTTC. Translation: CASSLGGRDYGYTF.

The rearrangement joins TRBV7-8 to TRBJ2-5; 9 bases are a match to TRBD2. Trimming took 3 bases from V and 8 from J; bases not matched to a gene: 10. The germline V gene encodes CDR1 SGHVS and CDR2 FQNEAQ. This CDR3 comprises 15 residues. The CDR3 nucleotides read TGTGCCAGCAGCTTCGAGGGACTAGCCGAAGGCACCCAGTACTTC. Translation gives CASSFEGLAEGTQYF.

This clonotype has more than one count but fewer than ten. J is TRBJ1-1 and V is TRBV4-2; D gene unclear. Germline CDR1 is LGHNA and CDR2 is YNFKEQ. The CDR3 runs to 13 residues. V lost 10 bases to trimming and J lost 5 bases, with 17 bases between them. For the CDR3, the DNA is TGTGCCACCAAGACACTTAGACATACTGAAGCTTTCTTT. It translates to CATKTLRHTEAFF.

This clonotype came up a few times. The V call is TRBV5-6, the J call TRBJ1-4; the D gene is possibly TRBD1 (5 bases). CDR1 SGHDT and CDR2 YYEEEE come from the germline V gene. The CDR3 is 16 residues long. Trimming took off 3 bases at V and 7 bases at J, with 19 bases between the two ends. The CDR3 coding sequence is TGTGCCAGCAGCTCTTCCTTTACAGGTTTCTCTGAAAAACTGTTTTTT. It codes for CASSSSFTGFSEKLFF.

This clonotype was recorded a few times. The chain recombines TRBV6-2 or TRBV6-3 with TRBJ1-2; D is uncertain. This CDR3 region has 13 residues. The V gene lost 2 bases and the J gene lost 8 bases, with 12 bases spanning the gap. Germline V CDR1 and CDR2: MNHEY, SVGEGT. The CDR3 is CASSYGQIQGYTF. The CDR3 DNA sequence: TGTGCCAGCAGTTACGGGCAGATCCAAGGCTACACCTTC.

The chain has TRBV11-2 and TRBJ2-3; D might be TRBD1 (5 bases). The CDR3 contains 15 residues. Germline lookup yields CDR1 SGHAT and CDR2 FQNNGV. Trimming took off 0 bases at V and 4 bases at J, with 11 bases between the two ends. The CDR3 sequence is CASSLDGWGADTQYF. CDR3 coding DNA: TGTGCCAGCAGCTTAGACGGTTGGGGCGCAGATACGCAGTATTTT.

This chain connects TRBV20-1 to TRBJ2-3; maybe TRBD2 (6 bases). Germline lookup yields CDR1 DFQATT and CDR2 SNEGSKA (reference sequence). The CDR3 runs 16 residues. Trimming removed 6 bases at V and 2 bases at J, with 21 bases between. The CDR3 region has the DNA TGCAGTGCAAGATATATCCGGGACTGGATCACAGATACGCAGTATTTT. Its translation is CSARYIRDWITDTQYF.